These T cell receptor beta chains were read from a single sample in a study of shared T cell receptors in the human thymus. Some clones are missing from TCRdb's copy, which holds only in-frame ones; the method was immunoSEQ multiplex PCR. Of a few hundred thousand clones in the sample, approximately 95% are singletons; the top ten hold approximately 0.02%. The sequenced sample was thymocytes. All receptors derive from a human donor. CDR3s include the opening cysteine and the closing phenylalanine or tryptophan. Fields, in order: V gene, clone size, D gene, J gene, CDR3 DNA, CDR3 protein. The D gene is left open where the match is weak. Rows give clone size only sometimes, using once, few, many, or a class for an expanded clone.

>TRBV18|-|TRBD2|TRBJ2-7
TGTGCCAGCTCATATAAAACGGCTAGCGGGAGCCACGAGCAGTACTTC
CASSYKTASGSHEQYF
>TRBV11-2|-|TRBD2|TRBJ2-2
TGTGCCAGCAGTACGGGGGGACGGGCGAACACCGGGGAGCTGTTTTTT
CASSTGGRANTGELFF
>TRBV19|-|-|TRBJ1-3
TGTGCCAGTAGTATCCCCACCGTCCAGTCCACTCATGGAAACACCATATATTTT
CASSIPTVQSTHGNTIYF
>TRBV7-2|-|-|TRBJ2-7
TGTGCCAGCAGCCCCTCTTCCTACGAGCAGTACTTC
CASSPSSYEQYF
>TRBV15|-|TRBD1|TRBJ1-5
TGTGCCACCAGCAGAGAGCGGAGGGGGTTTGGGACAGTTAATCAGCCCCAGCATTTT
CATSRERRGFGTVNQPQHF
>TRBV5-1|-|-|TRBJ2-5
TGCGCCAGCAGCTGGGGACCGAAGGGGCAAGAGACCCAGTACTTC
CASSWGPKGQETQYF
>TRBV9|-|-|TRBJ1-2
TGTGCCAGCAGCGTGGCTCCAGGGATACCTAACTATGGCTACACCTTC
CASSVAPGIPNYGYTF
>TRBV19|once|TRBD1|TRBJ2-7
TGTGCCAGTAGTATAGATTCCCCGTCGGCATCTTATAAAGGGGGCGGTTACGAGCAGTACTTC
CASSIDSPSASYKGGGYEQYF
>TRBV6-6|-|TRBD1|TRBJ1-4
TGTGCCAGCAGTTCCGGGACAGGGTCGGCAAAACTGTTTTTT
CASSSGTGSAKLFF
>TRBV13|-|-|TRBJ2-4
TGTGCCAGCCCCTCGGGAGAGGGGAGAAACATTCAGTACTTC
CASPSGEGRNIQYF
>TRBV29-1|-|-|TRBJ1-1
TGCAGCGTTGAATCTGTGAACACTGAAGCTTTCTTT
CSVESVNTEAFF
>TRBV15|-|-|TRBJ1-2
TGTGCCACCAGCAGAAACGGAGGGACTACAGGGAACTATGGCTACACCTTC
CATSRNGGTTGNYGYTF
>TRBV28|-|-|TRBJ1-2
TGTGCCAGCAGTTTCCCCCAGAAATATGGCTACACCTTC
CASSFPQKYGYTF
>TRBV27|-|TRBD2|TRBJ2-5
TGTGCCAGCAGACTAGCGGGAGGGTCCCAAGAGACCCAGTACTTC
CASRLAGGSQETQYF
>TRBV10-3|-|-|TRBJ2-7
TGTGCCATCAGGGGGGAGTGGGAGGTCCCCTACGAGCAGTACTTC
CAIRGEWEVPYEQYF
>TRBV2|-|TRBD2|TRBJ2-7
TGTGCCAGCAGTGAATGGGGGATAGCTAGCGGGAAACTAGGCGGAGAGCAGTACTTC
CASSEWGIASGKLGGEQYF
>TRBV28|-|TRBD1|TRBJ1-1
TGTGCCAGCAGTTTGGGACAGGGCAACACTGAAGCTTTCTTT
CASSLGQGNTEAFF
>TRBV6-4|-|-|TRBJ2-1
TGTGCCAGCAGTGACTCGCAAGGGGCGCGGGTTGGTATAGAGCAGTTCTTC
CASSDSQGARVGIEQFF
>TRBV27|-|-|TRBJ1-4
TGTGCCAGCAGTTTAATTGGCAGGGGCACTGAAAAACTGTTTTTT
CASSLIGRGTEKLFF
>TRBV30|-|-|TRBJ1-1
TGTGCCTGGAGTCCTTCCATAAGGAGTCTACGCGGAGCTTTCTTT
CAWSPSIRSLRGAFF
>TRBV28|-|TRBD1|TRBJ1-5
TGTGCCAGCATCCCGGACAGGGTTGATCAGCCCCAGCATTTT
CASIPDRVDQPQHF
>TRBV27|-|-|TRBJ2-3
TGTGCCAGCAGTTTATGGACATCTAGCACAGATACGCAGTATTTT
CASSLWTSSTDTQYF
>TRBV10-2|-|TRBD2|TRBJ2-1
TGCGCCAGCGGGCCACTAGCGGCCTCCTCTAGGCAGTTCTTC
CASGPLAASSRQFF
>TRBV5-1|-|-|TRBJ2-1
TGCGCCAGCAGCTTCGTGGGCGGATCCGAGGTGAGTGAGCAGTTCTTC
CASSFVGGSEVSEQFF
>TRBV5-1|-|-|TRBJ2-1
TGCGCCAGCAGCTTGGTCGACAGAAGCTCCTACAATGAGCAGTTCTTC
CASSLVDRSSYNEQFF
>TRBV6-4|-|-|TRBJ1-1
TGTGCCAGCCGCCCCCAAGGGGGAACTGAAGCTTTCTTT
CASRPQGGTEAFF
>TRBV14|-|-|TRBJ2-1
TGTGCCAGCAGCCAAGTAACCCTGTCCCCTTACAATGAGCAGTTCTTC
CASSQVTLSPYNEQFF
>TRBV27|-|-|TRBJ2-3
TGTGCCAGCAGTTTATCAGGACAGCATATTAGCACAGATACGCAGTACTTT
CASSLSGQHISTDTQYF
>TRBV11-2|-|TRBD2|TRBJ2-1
TGTGCCAGCAGCTACCGGCTAGCGGGAAGAAGTAATGAGCAGTTCTTC
CASSYRLAGRSNEQFF
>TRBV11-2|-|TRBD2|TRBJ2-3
TGTGCCAGCAGCTTAGAAACAGCGGGAGGGCCCCCAGATACGCAGTATTTT
CASSLETAGGPPDTQYF
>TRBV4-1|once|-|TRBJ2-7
TGCGCCAGCAGCCAAGATTTGGGGGGGCAGGCGAGCTCCTACGAGCAGTACTTC
CASSQDLGGQASSYEQYF
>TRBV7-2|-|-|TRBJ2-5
TGTGCCAGCAGCTTAATGGGGCCGGGCGAGACCCAGTACTTC
CASSLMGPGETQYF
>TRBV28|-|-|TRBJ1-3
TGTGCCAGCAGTCCAACAGGGCCAAACTCTGGAAACACCATATATTTT
CASSPTGPNSGNTIYF
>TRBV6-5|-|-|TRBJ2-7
TGTGCCAGCAGTTCCCGAGTGCCGCTCTCCTACGAGCAGTACTTC
CASSSRVPLSYEQYF
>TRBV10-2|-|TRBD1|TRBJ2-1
TGCGCCAGCAGAAGGACAGGGGACTACAATGAGCAGTTCTTC
CASRRTGDYNEQFF